This entry lists 30 T cell receptor beta chains sequenced from one sample in a study of Graves' ophthalmopathy and Graves' hyperthyroidism. Amplified TCR beta CDR3 regions were obtained using RNA transcripts as template. HTBI-primed RT-PCR formed the first round, and a multiplex PCR formed the second. TCRdb redid the calling of the multiplex PCR reads with MiXCR, one entry per CDR3 protein. Of about 590,000 distinct CDR3 sequences in the sample, about two fifths were seen once. Material: peripheral blood or thyroid tissue (not recorded which). These receptors originate from an adult man with Graves' hyperthyroidism.

This clonotype was recorded many times. The rearrangement links TRBV13 to TRBJ1-6, with TRBD1 as a possible D gene (6 bases). CDR1 and CDR2 (germline): PRHDT, FYEKMQ (reference sequence). With 5 bases removed from V and 4 bases from J, the gap between germline ends came to 15 bases. The CDR3 runs 16 residues. DNA for the CDR3: TGTGCCAGCAGCCTACCTAGGACAGATTATAATTCACCCCTCCACTTT. Residues: CASSLPRTDYNSPLHF.

V is TRBV15 and J is TRBJ2-5; the match to TRBD1 covers 8 bases. The CDR3 runs 17 residues. CDR1 and CDR2 from the germline V gene are LNHNV and YYDKDF (reference sequence). With V trimmed by 3 bases and J by 1 base, 10 bases remained unmatched. The CDR3 bases are TGTGCCACCAGCAGCGTAGGGACAGGCAGATTCCAAGAGACCCAGTACTTC. Protein: CATSSVGTGRFQETQYF.

The table lists this clonotype with many counts. The chain is built from TRBV20-1 and TRBJ1-2, with no clear D. Germline V gene data show CDR1 as DFQATT and CDR2 as SNEGSKA (reference sequence). V dropped 1 base and J dropped 4 bases, with 4 bases sitting between them. This CDR3 region has 11 residues. CDR3 nucleotides: TGCAGTGCTAGAGGTGGCTATGGCTACACCTTC. Amino acid sequence: CSARGGYGYTF.

In this sample, this clonotype turned up many times. The chain carries TRBV7-2 and TRBJ2-7, with D perhaps matching TRBD2 (6 bases). V dropped 1 base and J dropped 6 bases, with 16 bases sitting between them. The germline V gene encodes CDR1 SGHTA and CDR2 FQGNSA. CDR3 length: 15 amino acids. Here the CDR3 reads CASSLGVGSKPEQYF. The CDR3 coding sequence is TGTGCCAGCAGCTTAGGAGTCGGGAGTAAGCCCGAGCAGTACTTC.

The V and J genes are TRBV5-5 and TRBJ2-5; D tentatively reads TRBD1 or TRBD2 (5 bases each). V lost 1 base to trimming and J lost 0 bases, with 10 bases between them. Germline lookup yields CDR1 SGHKS and CDR2 YYEKEE (reference sequence). The CDR3 length is 15 residues. The DNA for the CDR3 is TGTGCCAGCAGCTTGTGGGGGTTGGACCAAGAGACCCAGTACTTC. This codes for CASSLWGLDQETQYF.

The chain links TRBV2 to TRBJ2-7, with 8 bases aligning to TRBD2. V shed 3 bases and J 4 bases; nucleotides not matched to a gene: 5. The CDR3 covers 14 residues. Germline CDR1 and CDR2: SNHLY and FYNNEI. The CDR3 DNA follows: TGTGCCAGCAGTGATAGCGGGGAGAATTACGAGCAGTACTTC. Amino acids: CASSDSGENYEQYF. The full variable domain, in which reference TRBV2 and TRBJ2-7 provide the parts outside the CDR3, is EPEVTQTPSHQVTQMGQEVILRCVPISNHLYFYWYRQILGQKVEFLVSFYNNEISEKSEIFDDQFSVERPDGSNFTLKIRSTKLEDSAMYFCASSDSGENYEQYFGPGTRLTVT.

The rearrangement links TRBV27 to TRBJ2-7; D is possibly TRBD1 or TRBD2 (6 bases each). This CDR3 has 14 amino acids. V shed 3 bases and J shed 0 bases, with 9 bases lying between them. Germline V lookup: CDR1 MNHEY, CDR2 SMNVEV (reference sequence). This chain's CDR3 is CASSFGGPSYEQYF. CDR3 nucleotides: TGTGCCAGCAGTTTCGGGGGCCCCTCCTACGAGCAGTACTTC.

A remark on this clonotype: A much larger clone differs from this one at a single base, so this may be a read error. V is TRBV5-4 and J is TRBJ1-1, with a tentative D call TRBD1 (5 bases). V gave up 4 bases and J gave up 10 bases, with 11 bases separating them. The CDR3 spans 11 residues. CDR1 and CDR2 from the germline V gene are SGHNT and YYREEE (reference sequence). The chain's CDR3 is CASSDSRGAFF. The CDR3 DNA reads as TGTGCCAGCAGCGACAGTAGAGGAGCTTTCTTT.

Ten or more counts support this clonotype. This chain joins TRBV7-2 and TRBJ1-2; the match to TRBD1 covers 7 bases. Germline V gene sequence: CDR1 SGHTA, CDR2 FQGNSA. This CDR3 has 14 amino acids. Trimming took 4 bases from V and 7 from J; bases not matched to a gene: 9. The CDR3 sequence: CASSSRQGRTGYTF. The CDR3 DNA follows: TGTGCCAGCAGCTCCCGACAGGGAAGGACTGGCTACACCTTC. Filled out from reference TRBV7-2 and TRBJ1-2, the complete variable domain reads GAGVSQSPSNKVTEKGKDVELRCDPISGHTALYWYRQSLGQGLEFLIYFQGNSAPDKSGLPSDRFSAERTGGSVSTLTIQRTQQEDSAVYLCASSSRQGRTGYTFGSGTRLTVV.

There are many counts of this clonotype. J is TRBJ1-2 and V is TRBV24-1; D may be TRBD1 (6 bases). V shed 4 bases and J shed 7 bases, with 9 bases lying between them. The CDR3 is 12 residues long. Germline V gene sequence: CDR1 KGHDR, CDR2 SFDVKD. The chain's CDR3 is CATSEQGRGYTF. The DNA of the CDR3 is TGTGCCACCAGTGAACAGGGCCGTGGCTACACCTTC.

This clonotype was found many times. CDR3 protein: CASSDMGQRLAEAFF. Written as DNA, the CDR3 is TGTGCCAGCAGTGATATGGGCCAAAGGCTCGCTGAAGCTTTCTTT. V gene TRBV2 combines with J gene TRBJ1-1; D is uncertain. CDR1 and CDR2 from the germline V gene are SNHLY and FYNNEI. The CDR3 loop spans 15 amino acids. V was pared by 3 bases and J by 6 bases, with 17 bases between.

With regard to this clonotype: A much larger clone differs from this one at a single base, so this may be a read error. V usage is TRBV6-5 and J usage is TRBJ1-1, with D hard to call. The germline CDR1 and CDR2 sequences are MNHEY and SVGAGI. The CDR3 is 13 residues long. The CDR3 DNA reads TGTGCCAGCATTTTCGAGGGTGGCACTGGAGCTTTCTTT. Amino acids: CASIFEGGTGAFF.

This clonotype turned up a few times. This sequence joins TRBV2 and TRBJ2-2, with D possibly being TRBD2 (6 bases). This CDR3 is 15 amino acids long. Trimming took 7 bases from V and 4 from J, leaving 16 bases between them. CDR1 and CDR2 (germline): SNHLY, FYNNEI. In DNA, the CDR3 is TGTGCCAGCAACCCCGGAGGGATTGGCACCGGGGAGCTGTTTTTT. Residues: CASNPGGIGTGELFF.

The CDR3 spells CASSPDGPTSSGNTIYF. DNA of the CDR3: TGTGCCAGCAGCCCAGATGGGCCCACGAGCTCTGGAAACACCATATATTTT. The J gene is TRBJ1-3, the V gene TRBV7-6, with D unclear. Trimming cost V 5 bases and J 0 bases, with 17 bases left between them. CDR3 length: 17 residues. CDR1 SGHVS and CDR2 FNYEAQ come from the germline V gene.

This clonotype was counted ten times or more. The chain couples TRBV12-3 or TRBV12-4 to TRBJ1-3; D unclear. This CDR3 spans 14 amino acids. Deletions cut 6 bases from V and 0 bases from J, with 9 bases between. CDR3 loop: CASRRTYSGNTIYF. In DNA, the CDR3 is TGTGCCAGCAGAAGGACCTACTCTGGAAACACCATATATTTT.

This clonotype was seen only a few times. This rearrangement joins TRBV29-1 to TRBJ2-5, with D possibly TRBD2 on 7 matching bases. V lost 4 bases and J 4 bases, leaving 10 bases between the germline ends. Germline CDR1 SQVTM, CDR2 ANQGSEA. There are 12 residues in the CDR3. Here the CDR3 DNA reads TGCAGCGTTGCGGGGGGCAGAGAGACCCAGTACTTC. Amino acids: CSVAGGRETQYF. The full variable domain, its missing parts supplied by reference TRBV29-1 and TRBJ2-5, is SAVISQKPSRDICQRGTSLTIQCQVDSQVTMMFWYRQQPGQSLTLIATANQGSEATYESGFVIDKFPISRPNLTFSTLTVSNMSPEDSSIYLCSVAGGRETQYFGPGTRLLVL.

This clonotype has a handful of counts. As DNA, the CDR3 is TGTGCCAGCAGCCCGGACGGCAGATGGGGCACCGGGGAGCTGTTTTTT. Its translation: CASSPDGRWGTGELFF. The chain couples TRBV6-5 to TRBJ2-2; D gene unclear. There are 16 residues in the CDR3. Between the trimmed V and J ends, which lost 6 bases and 4 bases, there was a span of 18 bases. Germline assignment: CDR1 MNHEY and CDR2 SVGAGI.

The chain employs TRBV5-4 and TRBJ1-1; 9 bases are a match to TRBD1. The CDR3 is 16 amino acids. V trimming: 4 bases; J trimming: 0 bases; junction bases outside the gene matches: 7. Germline V gene sequence: CDR1 SGHNT, CDR2 YYREEE (reference sequence). The CDR3 reads CASSPGQGLMNTEAFF. The CDR3 DNA follows: TGTGCCAGCAGCCCCGGACAGGGGCTCATGAACACTGAAGCTTTCTTT.

The gene calls are TRBV11-2 and TRBJ1-2, with a possible D match to TRBD1 (5 bases). Germline CDR1 SGHAT, CDR2 FQNNGV. The CDR3 has 15 residues. V lost 5 bases and J 6 bases, leaving 19 bases between the germline ends. CDR3 sequence reads: CASSPGDSWGNGYTF. In nucleotides, the CDR3 is TGTGCCAGCAGCCCCGGGGACTCGTGGGGCAATGGCTACACCTTC. Full variable domain (missing parts from reference TRBV11-2 and TRBJ1-2): EAGVAQSPRYKIIEKRQSVAFWCNPISGHATLYWYQQILGQGPKLLIQFQNNGVVDDSQLPKDRFSAERLKGVDSTLKIQPAKLEDSAVYLCASSPGDSWGNGYTFGSGTRLTVV.

This clonotype was counted between two and nine times. The rearrangement links TRBV24-1 to TRBJ2-1; no clear D. Trimming removed 3 bases at V and 2 bases at J, with 16 bases between. Germline V lookup: CDR1 KGHDR, CDR2 SFDVKD. The CDR3 sequence is 17 residues long. CDR3 nucleotides: TGTGCCACCAGTGATCCCCGTTCCGCGTACGCCTACAATGAGCAGTTCTTC. Amino acids: CATSDPRSAYAYNEQFF.

The chain carries TRBV12-3 or TRBV12-4 and TRBJ1-5; D is unresolved. Trimming removed 2 bases from V and 1 base from J, with 15 bases in between. This CDR3 spans 17 amino acids. The CDR3 protein is CASSLPSGIISNQPQHF. The CDR3 DNA reads as TGTGCCAGCAGTTTACCCTCCGGGATTATCAGCAATCAGCCCCAGCATTTT.

This clonotype showed up many times. The chain is built from TRBV19 and TRBJ1-4; a possible D gene is TRBD1 (5 bases). The CDR3 covers 15 residues. Germline loops: CDR1 LNHDA, CDR2 SQIVND (reference sequence). The V and J ends lost 0 bases and 5 bases respectively, with 10 bases between them. The CDR3 loop is CASSIDGANNEKLFF. In DNA, the CDR3 is TGTGCCAGTAGTATAGATGGGGCAAACAATGAAAAACTGTTTTTT. Supplemented by reference TRBV19 and TRBJ1-4, the full variable domain reads DGGITQSPKYLFRKEGQNVTLSCEQNLNHDAMYWYRQDPGQGLRLIYYSQIVNDFQKGDIAEGYSVSREKKESFPLTVTSAQKNPTAFYLCASSIDGANNEKLFFGSGTQLSVL.

Worth noting for this clonotype: An end of the junction does not agree with germline; a read error may underlie this. The chain joins TRBV10-3 to TRBJ1-2; no clear D gene. The germline gives CDR1 ENHRY, CDR2 SYGVKD. The CDR3 totals 15 residues. The CDR3 region has the DNA TGTGCCAGCAGTTATTCAACATACATATCGTATGGCTATACCTTC. Its translation: CASSYSTYISYGYTF.

About this clonotype: A single base separates this from a much larger clone, so it may be a read error. V gene TRBV7-2 combines with J gene TRBJ2-5; tentatively, D is TRBD1 (5 bases). V was pared by 6 bases and J by 2 bases, with 10 bases between. The CDR3 runs 13 residues. The germline V gene has CDR1 SGHTA and CDR2 FQGNSA. CDR3 coding DNA: TGTGCCAGCAGACAGGACGGGCAAGAGACCCAGTACTTC. Its protein is CASRQDGQETQYF.

This clonotype occurred a few times. The chain's CDR3 is CASSLGSGFSETQYF. The CDR3 coding sequence is TGCGCCAGCAGCTTGGGGTCAGGGTTCAGCGAGACCCAGTACTTC. The chain recombines TRBV5-1 with TRBJ2-5, with a weak D call TRBD1 (5 bases). Trimming removed 0 bases at V and 5 bases at J, with 14 bases between. Germline V gives CDR1 SGHRS, CDR2 YFSETQ. The CDR3 spans 15 residues.

The chain employs TRBV7-2 and TRBJ2-3; 9 bases match TRBD2. Germline V gene data show CDR1 as SGHTA and CDR2 as FQGNSA. The CDR3 has 17 amino acids. The trim removed 3 bases at V and 3 bases at J, leaving 10 bases unmatched. The CDR3 coding sequence is TGTGCCAGCAGCTTCCAGACTAGCGGAATGGGAACAGATACGCAGTATTTT. Its translation: CASSFQTSGMGTDTQYF.

The chain combines TRBV2 with TRBJ2-7; a possible D gene is TRBD2 (5 bases). This CDR3 has 16 residues. Germline V gene lookup returns CDR1 SNHLY and CDR2 FYNNEI. The V end was cut by 8 bases, the J end by 0 bases, with 20 bases between. The chain's CDR3 is CASSPRGGSNSYEQYF. The DNA for the CDR3 is TGTGCCAGCTCACCACGCGGCGGGTCCAACTCCTACGAGCAGTACTTC.

This rearrangement joins TRBV28 to TRBJ2-7, with D possibly TRBD1 on 6 matching bases. The CDR3 extends over 13 amino acids. From germline, CDR1 is MDHEN and CDR2 SYDVKM. V lost 8 bases and J 0 bases, leaving 11 bases between the germline ends. CDR3: CASHRENSYEQYF. The CDR3 coding sequence is TGTGCCAGCCACAGGGAAAACTCCTACGAGCAGTACTTC.

The rearrangement uses TRBV7-8 and TRBJ2-7; D is possibly TRBD2 (5 bases). The J call may be mistaken, given a closer DNA end match to TRBJ2-1. This CDR3 has 15 amino acids. CDR1 is SGHVS and CDR2 is FQNEAQ in the germline V gene. CDR3 residues: CASSQTPDYYNEQFF. CDR3 coding DNA: TGTGCCAGCAGCCAGACTCCAGACTACTACAATGAGCAGTTCTTC.

Only a few counts were recorded for this clonotype. The chain recombines TRBV20-1 with TRBJ1-5, with TRBD1 matching 7 bases. The V gene's germline CDR1 is DFQATT and CDR2 SNEGSKA (reference sequence). Germline trimming cut 6 bases from V and 10 bases from J; bases unmatched to any gene: 15. The CDR3 is made up of 14 amino acids. In nucleotides, the CDR3 is TGCAGTGCAAAAAGACAGGGCCCAATCAATCCCCAGCATTTT. It translates to CSAKRQGPINPQHF.